These 30 T cell receptor beta chains were all obtained from the same sample, sequenced in a study of early T cells in non-severe SARS-CoV-2 infection. TCRdb ran MiXCR on the 5' RACE reads and lists one entry per CDR3 protein. The sample comprises tens of thousands of distinct CDR3 sequences, around 7% of which are singletons, and 4% to 4.5% rests with the top ten. The sample comprised whole blood. The receptors come from an adult who was a healthcare worker with PCR-confirmed SARS-CoV-2 infection or an uninfected control (not recorded which).

This clonotype showed up many times. The chain combines TRBV5-6 with TRBJ2-1, with 10 nucleotides matching TRBD2. Germline CDR1 is SGHDT and CDR2 is YYEEEE. Unmatched junction bases numbered 7, after V lost 5 bases and J lost 5 bases. This CDR3 has 15 amino acids. The CDR3, as DNA: TGTGCCAGCAGGACGAGCGGGAGGGCGGACAATGAGCAGTTCTTC. Protein product: CASRTSGRADNEQFF.

There are many counts of this clonotype. The V and J genes are TRBV6-1 and TRBJ2-7; D not resolved. There are 13 residues in the CDR3. Germline-derived CDR1 and CDR2 are MNHNS and SASEGT. Trimming removed 3 bases at V and 2 bases at J, with 8 bases between. This CDR3 is CASSDVVAYEQYF. For the CDR3, the DNA is TGTGCCAGCAGTGATGTGGTCGCCTACGAGCAGTACTTC.

This clonotype was recorded many times. The J gene is TRBJ1-4, the V gene TRBV7-9; TRBD1 aligns across 9 bases. This CDR3 spans 16 amino acids. Germline CDR1 is SEHNR and CDR2 is FQNEAQ (reference sequence). V was pared by 5 bases and J by 3 bases, with 7 bases of the junction left unmatched. The CDR3 region is CASSRNRGQANEKLFF. In DNA form, the CDR3 reads TGTGCCAGCAGCAGAAACAGGGGGCAAGCTAATGAAAAACTGTTTTTT.

V is TRBV27 and J is TRBJ1-1, with 12 bases that match TRBD1. Germline CDR1 and CDR2: MNHEY and SMNVEV (reference sequence). Trimming at V came to 7 bases and at J to 10 bases, leaving 13 bases not matched to a gene. The length of the CDR3 is 15 residues. The CDR3 spells CASIGPGQGAPGAFF. The CDR3 nucleotides are TGTGCCAGCATCGGACCGGGACAGGGGGCGCCCGGAGCTTTCTTT.

In its sample, this clonotype was seen many times. V gene TRBV4-1 combines with J gene TRBJ1-1; 7 positions agree with TRBD1. Trimming cost V 0 bases and J 1 base; bases outside gene matches: 14. Germline V lookup: CDR1 MGHRA, CDR2 YSYEKL. This CDR3 contains 19 residues. DNA for the CDR3: TGCGCCAGCAGCCAAGAGGTGAGGGGGCATACAGGACGGAACACTGAAGCTTTCTTT. Translated: CASSQEVRGHTGRNTEAFF.

The sample holds a few counts of this clonotype. The chain recombines TRBV18 with TRBJ2-3, with D perhaps matching TRBD1 or TRBD2 (5 bases each). From germline, CDR1 is KGHSH and CDR2 LQKENI. The CDR3 consists of 15 residues. The V gene lost 4 bases and the J gene lost 1 base, with 12 bases spanning the gap. CDR3 in amino acids: CASSQGDRRTDTQYF. CDR3 nucleotides: TGTGCCAGCTCACAAGGGGACCGCCGCACAGATACGCAGTATTTT.

This clonotype was counted at least ten times. This chain connects TRBV12-3 or TRBV12-4 to TRBJ1-1, with 7 bases matching TRBD1. The length of the CDR3 is 13 residues. Germline trimming cut 5 bases from V and 4 bases from J; bases unmatched to any gene: 4. Here the CDR3 DNA reads TGTGCCAGCAGTCGAGCAGGGGGCACTGAAGCTTTCTTT. Its translation: CASSRAGGTEAFF.

As regards this clonotype: With a much larger clone just one base away, this may be a read error. J is TRBJ2-5 and V is TRBV3-1; the D is unclear. The CDR3 is made up of 11 amino acids. Germline values: CDR1 LGHDT, CDR2 YNNKEL (reference sequence). CDR3 sequence: CASSQEETRYF. In DNA form, the CDR3 reads TGTGCCAGCAGCCAGGAAGAGACCCGGTACTTC.

In its sample, this clonotype was seen many times. The genes are TRBV2 and TRBJ2-4, with D maybe TRBD2 (5 bases). V was shortened by 6 bases and J by 0 bases, with 15 bases between the two germline ends. The germline V gene has CDR1 SNHLY and CDR2 FYNNEI. There are 16 residues in the CDR3. CDR3 sequence (DNA): TGTGCCAGCAGGGAGGCGCAGGAGGTAGCCAAAAACATTCAGTACTTC. The encoded protein is CASREAQEVAKNIQYF.

This clonotype qualifies as medium-sized. The chain employs TRBV11-2 and TRBJ2-5; TRBD2 aligns across 7 bases. This CDR3 region has 15 residues. V lost 1 base to trimming and J lost 5 bases; unmatched junction nucleotides: 7. Germline-derived CDR1 and CDR2 are SGHAT and FQNNGV. CDR3 nucleotides: TGTGCCAGCAGCTTAGCCGGCGGGAGTTTGGAGACCCAGTACTTC. Amino acids: CASSLAGGSLETQYF. The variable domain in full, completed from reference TRBV11-2 and TRBJ2-5, reads EAGVAQSPRYKIIEKRQSVAFWCNPISGHATLYWYQQILGQGPKLLIQFQNNGVVDDSQLPKDRFSAERLKGVDSTLKIQPAKLEDSAVYLCASSLAGGSLETQYFGPGTRLLVL.

This clonotype is deemed medium-sized. This rearrangement joins TRBV7-6 to TRBJ2-1; TRBD1 is a possible D gene (5 bases). V was clipped by 5 bases and J by 7 bases, with 18 bases between them. Germline values: CDR1 SGHVS, CDR2 FNYEAQ. This CDR3 has 15 residues. The DNA for the CDR3 is TGTGCCAGCAGCCTAGGGGTGGTGGCTGGGAATGAGCAGTTCTTC. This encodes CASSLGVVAGNEQFF.

This clonotype was seen at least ten times. For the CDR3, the DNA is TGTGCCAGCAGCCCCCAGACGGGAACGTACCAAGAGACCCAGTACTTC. Protein sequence: CASSPQTGTYQETQYF. The V and J genes are TRBV5-6 and TRBJ2-5, with a possible D match to TRBD2 (5 bases). The germline CDR1 and CDR2 sequences are SGHDT and YYEEEE. V shed 4 bases and J shed 0 bases, with 16 bases lying between them. This CDR3 has 16 amino acids.

The CDR3 spells CASSESAGQNNEQFF. CDR3 in DNA: TGTGCCAGCAGTGAATCCGCTGGACAGAACAATGAGCAGTTCTTC. The V call is TRBV2, the J call TRBJ2-1; maybe TRBD1 (6 bases). Per the germline V gene, CDR1 is SNHLY and CDR2 is FYNNEI. This CDR3 contains 15 residues. Trimming took off 2 bases at V and 5 bases at J, with 13 bases between the two ends.

This clonotype was seen many times. The junction does not match germline at one end; this may be a read error. The chain joins TRBV20-1 to TRBJ2-1; 13 nucleotides line up with TRBD2. Germline V lookup: CDR1 DFQATT, CDR2 SNEGSKA (reference sequence). This CDR3 comprises 17 residues. The CDR3 spells CSARTSGRRGGYSEQFF. CDR3 nucleotide sequence: TGCAGTGCTAGGACTAGCGGGAGGAGAGGGGGGTACAGTGAGCAGTTCTTC.

This clonotype was seen only a few times. The chain combines TRBV29-1 with TRBJ2-1; D is uncertain. This CDR3 comprises 13 residues. V was cut by 4 bases and J by 7 bases, with 14 bases left in between. From germline, CDR1 is SQVTM and CDR2 ANQGSEA. CDR3 DNA: TGCAGCGTTGGGGTTAGTAGGGTAAATGAGCAGTTCTTC. This encodes CSVGVSRVNEQFF.

This clonotype has a handful of counts. The V gene is TRBV29-1, the J gene TRBJ2-7, with TRBD1 as a possible D gene (6 bases). The CDR3 is 15 residues long. The germline V and J ends were trimmed by 0 bases and 0 bases, with 12 bases remaining between them. Germline V gene sequence: CDR1 SQVTM, CDR2 ANQGSEA. The chain's CDR3 is CSVEEITDSSYEQYF. CDR3 nucleotides: TGCAGCGTTGAAGAAATCACGGACAGCTCCTACGAGCAGTACTTC.

This clonotype was found many times. The chain couples TRBV20-1 to TRBJ1-2, with TRBD1 matching 7 bases. CDR1 is DFQATT, CDR2 SNEGSKA, per germline (reference sequence). V shed 3 bases, J shed 0 bases, and the junction held 1 base outside the gene matches. CDR3 size: 13 residues. CDR3 sequence (DNA): TGCAGTGCTAGCGACAGGGCTAACTATGGCTACACCTTC. Translating gives CSASDRANYGYTF.

V and J are TRBV20-1 and TRBJ2-4, with TRBD2 identical over 8 bases. Germline-derived CDR1 and CDR2 are DFQATT and SNEGSKA (reference sequence). CDR3 size: 15 residues. After removal of 6 bases from V and 0 bases from J, the junction contained 7 bases not matched to a gene. This chain's CDR3 is CSAPHLAGAKNIQYF. The CDR3 bases are TGCAGTGCCCCCCACCTAGCGGGAGCCAAAAACATTCAGTACTTC.

This clonotype occurred many times. This chain joins TRBV28 and TRBJ1-2; D ambiguous. Germline lookup yields CDR1 MDHEN and CDR2 SYDVKM. V dropped 3 bases and J dropped 4 bases, with 9 bases sitting between them. This CDR3 comprises 13 residues. The CDR3, as DNA: TGTGCCAGCAGTTTGTGGATGATCTATGGCTACACCTTC. Translating it yields CASSLWMIYGYTF.

This clonotype has a count of ten or more. This chain links TRBV29-1 with TRBJ2-1, with 8 bases lining up with TRBD2. CDR1 and CDR2 (germline): SQVTM, ANQGSEA. The trim removed 7 bases at V and 4 bases at J, leaving 3 bases unmatched. The length of the CDR3 is 12 residues. The CDR3 nucleotides read TGCAGCGCACTAGCGGTGTACAATGAGCAGTTCTTC. Protein sequence: CSALAVYNEQFF.

This clonotype has a count of ten or more. The CDR3 DNA reads as TGTGCCAGTTCTAGCGGGAGAGACAATGAGCAGTTCTTC. Its translation: CASSSGRDNEQFF. This chain links TRBV19 with TRBJ2-1; 10 bases match TRBD2. In germline, CDR1 is LNHDA, CDR2 SQIVND (reference sequence). CDR3 length: 13 amino acids. Unmatched junction bases numbered 3, after V lost 8 bases and J lost 5 bases.

In this sample, this clonotype turned up a few times. V usage is TRBV7-6 and J usage is TRBJ2-1; 7 bases map to TRBD2. Germline values: CDR1 SGHVS, CDR2 FNYEAQ. The CDR3 runs 15 residues. V was pared by 5 bases and J by 3 bases, with 7 bases of the junction left unmatched. This chain's CDR3 is CASSPQAGFYNEQFF. CDR3 nucleotides: TGTGCCAGCAGCCCCCAAGCGGGATTCTACAATGAGCAGTTCTTC.

V gene TRBV7-9 combines with J gene TRBJ2-5; TRBD2 matches at 9 bases. CDR1 and CDR2 from the germline V gene are SEHNR and FQNEAQ (reference sequence). V was clipped by 5 bases and J by 3 bases; unmatched bases: 7. The CDR3 runs 15 residues. The CDR3: CASSKPGTSKETQYF. The CDR3 DNA reads as TGTGCCAGCAGCAAGCCCGGGACTAGCAAAGAGACCCAGTACTTC. The full variable domain, in which reference TRBV7-9 and TRBJ2-5 provide the parts outside the CDR3, is DTGVSQNPRHKITKRGQNVTFRCDPISEHNRLYWYRQTLGQGPEFLTYFQNEAQLEKSRLLSDRFSAERPKGSFSTLEIQRTEQGDSAMYLCASSKPGTSKETQYFGPGTRLLVL.

This clonotype was found many times. This chain joins TRBV18 and TRBJ1-1; TRBD1 is a possible D gene (5 bases). CDR3 length equals 15 residues. Germline V gene sequence: CDR1 KGHSH, CDR2 LQKENI. The V and J ends lost 2 bases and 1 base respectively, with 11 bases between them. CDR3 nucleotides: TGTGCCAGCTCACCAACGGCAGGGAAGAACACTGAAGCTTTCTTT. Translated, it gives CASSPTAGKNTEAFF.

A few counts support this clonotype. CDR3 nucleotide sequence: TGTGCCAGCAGCTTAGCGTCAGGGTCTGGCAACACCGGGGAGCTGTTTTTT. Its protein is CASSLASGSGNTGELFF. V is TRBV7-9 and J is TRBJ2-2; a possible D gene is TRBD1 (5 bases). V gave up 0 bases and J gave up 2 bases, with 13 bases separating them. The CDR3 runs 17 residues. Germline V gene data show CDR1 as SEHNR and CDR2 as FQNEAQ (reference sequence).

In its sample, this clonotype was seen a few times. This chain uses TRBV12-3 or TRBV12-4 with TRBJ2-7; 8 bases align to TRBD1. V lost 6 bases to trimming and J lost 1 base; unmatched junction nucleotides: 5. The CDR3 consists of 14 residues. CDR3 nucleotides: TGTGCCAGCAGCGCCGGGACAGGTTCCTACGAGCAGTACTTC. Translation: CASSAGTGSYEQYF.

This clonotype has a count of ten or more. The chain employs TRBV5-4 and TRBJ1-1; D is unresolved. V lost 0 bases to trimming and J lost 1 base, with 4 bases between them. Germline V gene sequence: CDR1 SGHNT, CDR2 YYREEE (reference sequence). The CDR3 extends over 13 amino acids. CDR3 nucleotide sequence: TGTGCCAGCAGCTTGGACGAGAACACTGAAGCTTTCTTT. Amino acids: CASSLDENTEAFF.

This clonotype occurred once. V gene TRBV9 combines with J gene TRBJ2-7, with 7 nucleotides matching TRBD1. The CDR3 length is 14 residues. The V gene end was trimmed by 0 bases and the J gene end by 4 bases; junction bases not matched to a gene: 4. Germline V gene data show CDR1 as SGDLS and CDR2 as YYNGEE. This CDR3 is CASSVGAGGYEQYF. CDR3 sequence (DNA): TGTGCCAGCAGCGTAGGGGCAGGGGGATACGAGCAGTACTTC.

This clonotype was picked up many times. This rearrangement joins TRBV6-6 to TRBJ2-7; D gene unclear. The ends were cut back, 2 bases at V and 5 bases at J, with 13 bases in the middle. CDR1 is MNHNY, CDR2 SVGAGI, per germline (reference sequence). There are 14 residues in the CDR3. The CDR3 loop is CASSYLDTANEQYF. The CDR3 coding sequence is TGTGCCAGCAGTTACCTTGACACCGCGAACGAGCAGTACTTC.

In this sample, this clonotype turned up a few times. V and J are TRBV6-6 and TRBJ1-2, with D hard to call. The V end was cut by 2 bases, the J end by 2 bases, with 9 bases between. CDR1 and CDR2 (germline): MNHNY, SVGAGI (reference sequence). CDR3 length: 14 amino acids. The CDR3 region has the DNA TGTGCCAGCAGTTACACCCAGGAAAACTATGGCTACACCTTC. Its translation: CASSYTQENYGYTF.